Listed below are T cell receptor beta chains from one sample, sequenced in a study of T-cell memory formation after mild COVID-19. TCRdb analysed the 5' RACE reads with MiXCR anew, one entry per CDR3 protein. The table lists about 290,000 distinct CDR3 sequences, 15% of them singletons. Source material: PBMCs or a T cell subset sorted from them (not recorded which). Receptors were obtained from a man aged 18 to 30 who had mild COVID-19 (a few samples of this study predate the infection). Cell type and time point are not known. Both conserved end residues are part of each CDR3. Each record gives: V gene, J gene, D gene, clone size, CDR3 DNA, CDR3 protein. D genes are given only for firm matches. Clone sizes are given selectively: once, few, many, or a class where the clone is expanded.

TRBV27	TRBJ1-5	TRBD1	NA	TGTGCCAGCAGTCCGGCCCGGACAGGGGGCGATCAGCCCCAGCATTTT	CASSPARTGGDQPQHF
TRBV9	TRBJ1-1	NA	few	TGTGCCAGCAGCGTAGTCTATCGCCGGTTTCGCACTGAAGCTTTCTTT	CASSVVYRRFRTEAFF
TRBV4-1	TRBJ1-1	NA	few	TGCGCCAGCAGCCAAGTGCGGGCCACGGACACTGAAGCTTTCTTT	CASSQVRATDTEAFF
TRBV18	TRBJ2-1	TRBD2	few	TGTGCCAGCTCAAATACCGGGGGGAATGAGCAGTTCTTC	CASSNTGGNEQFF
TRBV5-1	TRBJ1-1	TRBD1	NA	TGCGCCAGCAGCTTTTCAGGGGGCACTGAAGCTTTCTTT	CASSFSGGTEAFF
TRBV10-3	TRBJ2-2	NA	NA	TGTGCCATCAGTGTTGGCAGCAGGGACACCGGGGAGCTGTTTTTT	CAISVGSRDTGELFF
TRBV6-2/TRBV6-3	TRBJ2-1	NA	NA	TGTGCCAGCAGTTCCTTCCGGGACTCTCCGAGCTCCTACAATGAGCAGTTCTTC	CASSSFRDSPSSYNEQFF
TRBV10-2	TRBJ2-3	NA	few	TGCGCCAGCACCGGGGGAAGCCTCACAGATACGCAGTATTTT	CASTGGSLTDTQYF
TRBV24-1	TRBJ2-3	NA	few	TGTGCCACCAGTGACAGCCAAACAAGCACAGATACGCAGTATTTT	CATSDSQTSTDTQYF
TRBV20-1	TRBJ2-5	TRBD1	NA	TGCAGTGCCAGATGGACAGGGAGGGAGACCCAGTACTTC	CSARWTGRETQYF
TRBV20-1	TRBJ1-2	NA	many	TGCAGTGCTCCAGATAACTATGGCTACACCTTC	CSAPDNYGYTF
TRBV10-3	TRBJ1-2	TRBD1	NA	TGTGCCATCAGTGCGAACAGGGGAGATGGCTACACCTTC	CAISANRGDGYTF
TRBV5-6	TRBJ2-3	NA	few	TGTGCCAGCAGCTTGTGGCAGGGCAGCACAGATACGCAGTATTTT	CASSLWQGSTDTQYF
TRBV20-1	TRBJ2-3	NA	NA	TGCAGTGCTAGACGACCAGGGGACGGGCTGTGGGCAGATACGCAGTATTTT	CSARRPGDGLWADTQYF
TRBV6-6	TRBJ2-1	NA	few	TGTGCCAGCAGTTACGGTCCCCCGGGGGGCCTTATTGATGAGCAGTTCTTC	CASSYGPPGGLIDEQFF
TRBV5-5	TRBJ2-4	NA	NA	TGTGCCAGCAGCTTAACAGGAGTAGCCAAAAACATTCAGTACTTC	CASSLTGVAKNIQYF
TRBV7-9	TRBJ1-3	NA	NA	TGTGCCAGCAGCCCTGGGGGATGGTCAGGGCCCTCCTCTGGAAACACCATATATTTT	CASSPGGWSGPSSGNTIYF
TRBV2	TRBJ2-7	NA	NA	TGTGCCAGCTGTCTCAGGGGTCACGAGCAGTACTTC	CASCLRGHEQYF
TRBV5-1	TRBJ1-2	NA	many	TGCGCCAGCAGCTTGGACAGGGTCAACTATGGCTACACCTTC	CASSLDRVNYGYTF
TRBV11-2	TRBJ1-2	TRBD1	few	TGTGCCAGCAGCTTAGGGGCACAGGGGTTCGGCTACACCTTC	CASSLGAQGFGYTF
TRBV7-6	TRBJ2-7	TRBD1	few	TGTGCCAGCAGCTTAGTGACTGGGACAGGGACTTTCGGCGAGCAGTACTTC	CASSLVTGTGTFGEQYF
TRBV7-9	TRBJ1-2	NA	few	TGTGCCAGCAGCCGCCCGGGGCCTAACTATGGCTACACCTTC	CASSRPGPNYGYTF
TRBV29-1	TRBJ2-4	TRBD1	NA	TGCAGCGCCCGGGACAGGGCCAAAGCCAAAAACATTCAGTACTTC	CSARDRAKAKNIQYF
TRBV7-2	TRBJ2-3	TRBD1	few	TGTGCCAGCAGCCCAGGACAGGGGGAATATACGCAGTATTTT	CASSPGQGEYTQYF
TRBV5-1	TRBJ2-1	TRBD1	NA	TGCGCCAGCAGCTTGGAGACAGGGGTCGAGCAGTTCTTC	CASSLETGVEQFF
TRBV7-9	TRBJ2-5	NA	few	TGTGCCAGCAGCCCGGGGTCGGGTGGAGAGACCCAGTACTTC	CASSPGSGGETQYF
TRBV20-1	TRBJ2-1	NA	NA	TGCAGTGCTAGAACCCCCCAGGGGAGCTCCTACACTGAGCAGTTCTTC	CSARTPQGSSYTEQFF
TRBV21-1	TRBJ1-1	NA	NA	TGTGCCAGCAAGATTAACACTGAAGCTTTCTTT	CASKINTEAFF
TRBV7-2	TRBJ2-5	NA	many	TGTGCCAGCAGCTTAGAGGGTGGAGAGACCCAGTACTTC	CASSLEGGETQYF
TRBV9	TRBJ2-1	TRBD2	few	TGTGCCAGCAGCGTTAGACTAGCGGGCCGAAGTAATGAGCAGTTCTTC	CASSVRLAGRSNEQFF
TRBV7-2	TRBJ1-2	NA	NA	TGTGCCAGCAGCTTAGATGGGGGGCTTAATGGCTACACCTTC	CASSLDGGLNGYTF
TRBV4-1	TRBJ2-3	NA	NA	TGCGCCAGCAGGGGGATTCCAAGTGCAGATACGCAGTATTTT	CASRGIPSADTQYF
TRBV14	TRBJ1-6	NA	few	TGTGCCAGCAGCCAAAGGTTGGCGGGAGGAGGATCACCCCTCCACTTT	CASSQRLAGGGSPLHF